This T cell receptor beta chain was sequenced during a study of cytomegalovirus exposure and HLA in healthy donors. 13 Jbeta primers and 60 Vbeta primers were used for the PCR. Produced via immunoSEQ multiplex PCR; TCRdb's table is partial and in-frame only. This repertoire shows under 130,000 clones, 70% to 80% found once; its top ten account for over 4%. This CDR3 comprises 14 residues. With V trimmed by 10 bases and J by 6 bases, 10 bases remained unmatched. Per the germline V gene, CDR1 is LNHDA and CDR2 is SQIVND (reference sequence). The sequence came from a female donor in good health and CMV-seropositive. Sequencing used PBMCs. The chain carries TRBV19 and TRBJ2-2; 8 nucleotides agree with TRBD1. The CDR3 sequence is CATADREVSGELFF. The CDR3 DNA reads as TGTGCCACCGCGGACAGGGAGGTTTCCGGGGAGCTGTTTTTT. Supplemented by reference TRBV19 and TRBJ2-2, the full variable domain reads DGGITQSPKYLFRKEGQNVTLSCEQNLNHDAMYWYRQDPGQGLRLIYYSQIVNDFQKGDIAEGYSVSREKKESFPLTVTSAQKNPTAFYLCATADREVSGELFFGEGSRLTVL.